Listed here are 27 T cell receptor beta chains from one sample, sequenced in a study of blood T cell repertoires in COVID-19. Sequenced by immunoSEQ multiplex PCR; TCRdb stores in-frame clones only, minus some. Altogether 350,000 or so clones are present, 88% being singletons, with the ten largest covering under 1.2%. The specimen was PBMCs or T cells enriched from blood (not recorded which). The source is a woman in her thirties who had been exposed to COVID-19.

The chain recombines TRBV21-1 with TRBJ1-2. TRBV21-1 is shown as a pseudogene. The CDR3 extends over 12 amino acids. CDR3 amino acids: CASSDDSGGYTF. CDR3 bases: TGTGCCAGCAGTGACGACTCGGGGGGCTACACCTTC.

The rearrangement uses TRBV4-1 and TRBJ2-1; no clear D. The germline V and J ends were trimmed by 4 bases and 2 bases, with 12 bases remaining between them. Germline V gene data show CDR1 as MGHRA and CDR2 as YSYEKL. This CDR3 has 15 residues. CDR3 region: CASSPEELPYNEQFF. The CDR3 coding sequence is TGCGCCAGCAGCCCAGAGGAGCTCCCCTACAATGAGCAGTTCTTC.

V is TRBV29-1 and J is TRBJ2-1; weak D call: TRBD1 (6 bases). Trimming removed 6 bases at V and 7 bases at J, with 16 bases between. This CDR3 contains 13 residues. Germline CDR1 is SQVTM and CDR2 is ANQGSEA. The CDR3 region has the DNA TGCAGCGTGAGATATGGACAGCAGAATGAGCAGTTCTTC. The encoded protein is CSVRYGQQNEQFF.

The rearrangement links TRBV16 to TRBJ1-5; possible D gene TRBD1, 6 bases. The V end was cut by 0 bases, the J end by 11 bases, with 14 bases between. Germline CDR1 is KGHSY and CDR2 is FQNENV. The CDR3 extends over 14 amino acids. Here the CDR3 reads CASSQSDGPGAQHF. The CDR3 DNA sequence: TGTGCCAGCAGCCAATCCGACGGACCAGGGGCCCAGCATTTT. Using reference TRBV16 and TRBJ1-5 for the parts outside the CDR3, the full variable domain is GEEVAQTPKHLVRGEGQKAKLYCAPIKGHSYVFWYQQVLKNEFKFLISFQNENVFDETGMPKERFSAKCLPNSPCSLEIQATKLEDSAVYFCASSQSDGPGAQHFGDGTRLSIL.

The chain recombines TRBV19 with TRBJ2-3; TRBD2 might be the D (6 bases). CDR3 size: 16 residues. V was trimmed by 2 bases and J by 2 bases, leaving 14 bases between them. CDR1 and CDR2 (germline): LNHDA, SQIVND (reference sequence). CDR3 nucleotides: TGTGCCAGTAGTATAAGTCTTAGCGGTTTCACAGATACGCAGTATTTT. It yields the protein CASSISLSGFTDTQYF.

V gene TRBV21-1 combines with J gene TRBJ1-2; no check of the table's D call, TRBD1, against the DNA was made. TRBV21-1 is given as a pseudogene. This CDR3 is built from 13 residues. CDR3 sequence: CAMRRRRAYGYTF. In DNA form, the CDR3 reads TGTGCCATGAGACGTCGCAGGGCCTATGGCTACACCTTC.

The chain has TRBV5-4 and TRBJ1-3; 7 bases align to TRBD1. Germline V gene sequence: CDR1 SGHNT, CDR2 YYREEE (reference sequence). The CDR3 is made up of 17 amino acids. After removal of 4 bases from V and 0 bases from J, the junction contained 10 bases not matched to a gene. In DNA form, the CDR3 reads TGTGCCAGCAGCAGGGCAGGGGGAGAGGCCTCTGGAAACACCATATATTTT. It specifies CASSRAGGEASGNTIYF.

The rearrangement uses TRBV5-6 and TRBJ1-1, with D tentatively TRBD1 (6 bases). This CDR3 spans 14 amino acids. V was pared by 6 bases and J by 1 base, with 13 bases between. Germline V gene lookup returns CDR1 SGHDT and CDR2 YYEEEE. The CDR3 spells CASNPQGRNTEAFF. The DNA for the CDR3 is TGTGCCAGCAACCCACAGGGTCGGAACACTGAAGCTTTCTTT.

J is TRBJ2-3 and V is TRBV11-2, with 8 positions matching TRBD1. V lost 3 bases, J lost 3 bases, and 14 bases stayed unmatched. The CDR3 extends over 18 amino acids. Germline loops: CDR1 SGHAT, CDR2 FQNNGV. This CDR3 is CASSFYLAGGMKTDTQYF. CDR3 coding DNA: TGTGCCAGCAGCTTTTACCTGGCAGGGGGCATGAAGACAGATACGCAGTATTTT.

The V call is TRBV7-2, the J call TRBJ1-2; D not certain. This CDR3 is built from 16 residues. V was clipped by 4 bases and J by 5 bases, with 20 bases between them. The germline V gene has CDR1 SGHTA and CDR2 FQGNSA. The CDR3 nucleotides read TGTGCCAGCAGCTCCGGCGGCCACCCGACCCAATATGGCTACACCTTC. Its translation is CASSSGGHPTQYGYTF.

The chain carries TRBV13 and TRBJ2-7, with D perhaps TRBD2 (6 bases). There are 11 residues in the CDR3. Between the trimmed V and J ends, which lost 5 bases and 6 bases, there was a span of 8 bases. Germline lookup yields CDR1 PRHDT and CDR2 FYEKMQ (reference sequence). The CDR3 here is CASSHGGEQYF. The CDR3 DNA reads as TGTGCCAGCAGCCACGGGGGCGAGCAGTACTTC.

This clone came up once. The gene calls are TRBV12-3 or TRBV12-4 and TRBJ2-1; maybe TRBD2 (5 bases). The CDR3 has 13 residues. V lost 2 bases and J 5 bases, leaving 7 bases between the germline ends. The CDR3 protein is CASSLPSHNEQFF. The CDR3 DNA reads as TGTGCCAGCAGTTTACCTAGCCACAATGAGCAGTTCTTC.

The chain links TRBV6-5 to TRBJ1-5; 7 bases align to TRBD1. The CDR3 covers 16 residues. With 4 bases clipped from V and 3 bases from J, the junction kept 9 bases outside the gene matches. Germline lookup yields CDR1 MNHEY and CDR2 SVGAGI. CDR3: CASSSEGGSINQPQHF. The DNA for the CDR3 is TGTGCCAGCAGTTCGGAAGGGGGCTCGATCAATCAGCCCCAGCATTTT.

CDR3 loop: CASSPRVAGEDEQYF. The CDR3 bases are TGTGCCAGCAGCCCTAGGGTAGCGGGAGAGGACGAGCAGTACTTC. The chain combines TRBV5-5 with TRBJ2-7; 9 nucleotides line up with TRBD2. V was clipped by 4 bases and J by 5 bases; unmatched bases: 10. The CDR3 spans 15 residues. Germline CDR1 reads SGHKS; CDR2 reads YYEKEE (reference sequence).

J is TRBJ2-1 and V is TRBV6-6; maybe TRBD1 (6 bases). Trimming cost V 0 bases and J 3 bases, with 9 bases left between them. CDR1 and CDR2 (germline): MNHNY, SVGAGI (reference sequence). The CDR3 has 15 residues. CDR3 protein: CASSYSQGSYNEQFF. The CDR3 DNA sequence: TGTGCCAGCAGTTACTCGCAGGGGAGCTACAATGAGCAGTTCTTC.

This clone was recorded once. The chain carries TRBV18 and TRBJ1-1; D is perhaps TRBD1 (6 bases). CDR3 size: 15 residues. The germline V gene encodes CDR1 KGHSH and CDR2 LQKENI. Trimming cost V 3 bases and J 1 base, with 12 bases left between them. CDR3 protein: CASSPEMTGNTEAFF. In nucleotides, the CDR3 is TGTGCCAGCTCACCCGAAATGACAGGGAACACTGAAGCTTTCTTT.

As to this clone: Different DNA sequences within this sample yield the same CDR3. V is TRBV28 and J is TRBJ1-2; D unresolved. The germline CDR1 and CDR2 sequences are MDHEN and SYDVKM. V was cut by 3 bases and J by 2 bases, with 4 bases left in between. The CDR3 runs to 12 residues. This CDR3 reads CASSFLNYGYTF. The DNA of the CDR3 is TGTGCCAGCAGTTTCCTCAACTATGGCTACACCTTC.

There are a few counts of this clone. V is TRBV14 and J is TRBJ1-5; a possible D gene is TRBD1 (6 bases). Germline V gene data show CDR1 as SGHDN and CDR2 as FVKESK. Trimming pared 0 bases from V and 5 bases from J, leaving 17 bases between. The CDR3 runs 17 residues. The CDR3 DNA reads TGTGCCAGCAGCCAAGATCAGCGAGGGGGGGAGGATCAGCCCCAGCATTTT. Translating gives CASSQDQRGGEDQPQHF.

The chain employs TRBV5-6 and TRBJ2-1, with D maybe TRBD2 (6 bases). V was pared by 4 bases and J by 0 bases, with 14 bases between. Germline V gene lookup returns CDR1 SGHDT and CDR2 YYEEEE. This CDR3 spans 16 amino acids. The CDR3 nucleotides are TGTGCCAGCAGCCCCATAGCGGAGTTCTCCTACAATGAGCAGTTCTTC. It specifies CASSPIAEFSYNEQFF.

The J gene is TRBJ1-1, the V gene TRBV7-6; TRBD1 matches at 9 bases. J gave up 3 bases and V 5 bases, and 10 bases lay outside the gene matches. Germline CDR1 SGHVS, CDR2 FNYEAQ. This CDR3 region has 16 residues. DNA of the CDR3: TGTGCCAGCAGCGCGGACAGGGGAGGATCTGACACTGAAGCTTTCTTT. It translates to CASSADRGGSDTEAFF.

V is TRBV5-6 and J is TRBJ1-5; a weak D match, TRBD1 (6 bases). CDR3 length: 15 amino acids. The V gene's germline CDR1 is SGHDT and CDR2 YYEEEE. Trimming left V 0 bases short and J 5 bases short, with 12 bases between. In nucleotides, the CDR3 is TGTGCCAGCAGCTTGGGGGGGACAACCGATCAGCCCCAGCATTTT. It specifies CASSLGGTTDQPQHF.

This chain joins TRBV30 and TRBJ2-3, with D unresolved. V was shortened by 3 bases and J by 4 bases, with 17 bases between the two germline ends. CDR3 length: 15 residues. Germline assignment: CDR1 GTSNPN and CDR2 SVGIG (reference sequence). This chain's CDR3 is CAWRETLFGSDTQYF. CDR3 DNA sequence: TGTGCCTGGAGAGAGACTCTATTTGGGTCAGATACGCAGTATTTT.

This sequence joins TRBV28 and TRBJ1-6, with TRBD1 identical over 7 bases. This CDR3 spans 16 amino acids. J was trimmed by 4 bases and V by 8 bases; bases with no gene match: 11. Germline V gene data show CDR1 as MDHEN and CDR2 as SYDVKM. CDR3 DNA: TGTGCCAGCTATCTTAGTACGGGACAGTATAATTCACCCCTCCACTTT. As protein: CASYLSTGQYNSPLHF.

This clone has only one observation. The chain has TRBV5-5 and TRBJ2-3; 7 bases are a match to TRBD2. In germline, CDR1 is SGHKS, CDR2 YYEKEE (reference sequence). This CDR3 spans 17 amino acids. J lost 1 base, V lost 4 bases, and 12 bases had no gene match. CDR3 residues: CASSPYVAGAGTDTQYF. In DNA form, the CDR3 reads TGTGCCAGCAGCCCCTATGTGGCGGGAGCCGGCACAGATACGCAGTATTTT. The variable domain in full, completed from reference TRBV5-5 and TRBJ2-3, reads DAGVTQSPTHLIKTRGQQVTLRCSPISGHKSVSWYQQVLGQGPQFIFQYYEKEERGRGNFPDRFSARQFPNYSSELNVNALLLGDSALYLCASSPYVAGAGTDTQYFGPGTRLTVL.

CDR3 coding DNA: TGTGCCAGTAGTACAACCGGGACAAGGTACGAGCAGTACTTC. This encodes CASSTTGTRYEQYF. This rearrangement joins TRBV19 to TRBJ2-7; D might be TRBD1 (6 bases). CDR1 and CDR2 from the germline V gene are LNHDA and SQIVND (reference sequence). V was cut by 4 bases and J by 4 bases, with 14 bases left in between. The CDR3 length is 14 residues.

This chain connects TRBV7-9 to TRBJ2-7; D call uncertain. V was pared by 6 bases and J by 1 base, with 7 bases between. Germline V gene sequence: CDR1 SEHNR, CDR2 FQNEAQ (reference sequence). CDR3 size: 12 residues. CDR3 nucleotides: TGTGCCAGCAGGAAACAGTCCTACGAGCAGTACTTC. This encodes CASRKQSYEQYF.

The rearrangement uses TRBV27 and TRBJ1-6; D is unresolved. This CDR3 is 14 amino acids long. The germline V and J ends were trimmed by 3 bases and 6 bases, with 9 bases remaining between them. Germline V gene lookup returns CDR1 MNHEY and CDR2 SMNVEV (reference sequence). Here the CDR3 reads CASSFGRANSPLHF. In DNA, the CDR3 is TGTGCCAGCAGTTTCGGGAGGGCTAATTCACCCCTCCACTTT.